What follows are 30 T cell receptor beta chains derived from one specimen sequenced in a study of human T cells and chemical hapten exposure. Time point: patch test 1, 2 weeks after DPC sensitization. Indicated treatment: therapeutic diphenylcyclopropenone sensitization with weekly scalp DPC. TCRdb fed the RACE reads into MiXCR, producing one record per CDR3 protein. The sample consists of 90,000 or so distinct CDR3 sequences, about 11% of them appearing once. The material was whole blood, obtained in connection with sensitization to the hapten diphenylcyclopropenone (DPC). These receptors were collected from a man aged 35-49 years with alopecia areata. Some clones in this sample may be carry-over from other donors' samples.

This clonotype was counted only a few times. The CDR3 protein is CSAEVGPNPSEQYF. CDR3 bases: TGCAGTGCCGAAGTTGGGCCCAATCCAAGCGAGCAGTACTTC. The chain recombines TRBV20-1 with TRBJ2-7; no clear D gene. The germline CDR1 and CDR2 sequences are DFQATT and SNEGSKA (reference sequence). The CDR3 has 14 residues. V was clipped by 6 bases and J by 6 bases, with 21 bases between them.

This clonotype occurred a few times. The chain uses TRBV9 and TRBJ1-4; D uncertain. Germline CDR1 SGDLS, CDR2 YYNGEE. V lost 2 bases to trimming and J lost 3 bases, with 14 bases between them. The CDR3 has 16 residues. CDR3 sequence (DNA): TGTGCCAGCAGCGTGACTCCAAACAGTGCTAATGAAAAACTGTTTTTT. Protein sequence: CASSVTPNSANEKLFF.

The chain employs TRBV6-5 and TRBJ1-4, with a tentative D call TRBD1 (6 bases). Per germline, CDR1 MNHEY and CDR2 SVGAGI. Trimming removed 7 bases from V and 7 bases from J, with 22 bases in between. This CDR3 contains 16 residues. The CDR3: CASKTTGGGVPEKLFF. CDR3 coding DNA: TGTGCCAGCAAAACTACGGGGGGGGGCGTACCTGAAAAACTGTTTTTT.

Here the CDR3 DNA reads TGTGCCAGCAGTGGGATGACACAGAATCAGCCCCAGCATTTT. This encodes CASSGMTQNQPQHF. The J gene is TRBJ1-5, the V gene TRBV2; D not resolved. Germline assignment: CDR1 SNHLY and CDR2 FYNNEI. Trimming stripped 4 bases from V and 4 bases from J, with 11 bases between. The CDR3 covers 14 residues.

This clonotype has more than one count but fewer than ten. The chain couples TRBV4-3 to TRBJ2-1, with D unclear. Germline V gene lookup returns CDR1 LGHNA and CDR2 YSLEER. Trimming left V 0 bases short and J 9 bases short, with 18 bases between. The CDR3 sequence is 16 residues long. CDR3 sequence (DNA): TGCGCCAGCAGCCAAGATGCGGCCGGAGTCTTGGTTGAGCAGTTCTTC. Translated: CASSQDAAGVLVEQFF.

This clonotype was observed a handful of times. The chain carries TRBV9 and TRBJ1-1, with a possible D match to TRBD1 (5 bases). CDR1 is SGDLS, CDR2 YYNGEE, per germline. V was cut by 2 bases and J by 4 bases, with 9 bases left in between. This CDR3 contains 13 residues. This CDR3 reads CASSVPGTTEAFF. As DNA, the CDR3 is TGTGCCAGCAGCGTCCCAGGGACCACTGAAGCTTTCTTT.

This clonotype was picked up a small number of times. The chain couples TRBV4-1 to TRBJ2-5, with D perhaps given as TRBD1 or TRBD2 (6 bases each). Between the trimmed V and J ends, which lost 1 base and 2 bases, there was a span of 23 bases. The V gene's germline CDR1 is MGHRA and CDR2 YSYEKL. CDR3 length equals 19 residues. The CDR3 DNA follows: TGCGCCAGCAGCCAAGTTAAGGGGGGCACTAGCCAATTTCAAGAGACCCAGTACTTC. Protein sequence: CASSQVKGGTSQFQETQYF.

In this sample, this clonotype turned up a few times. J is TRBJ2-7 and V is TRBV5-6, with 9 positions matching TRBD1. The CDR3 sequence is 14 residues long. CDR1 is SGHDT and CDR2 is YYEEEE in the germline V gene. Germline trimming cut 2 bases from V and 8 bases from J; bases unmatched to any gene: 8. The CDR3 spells CASSFRDRVLKQYF. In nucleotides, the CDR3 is TGTGCCAGCAGCTTCCGGGACAGGGTACTTAAGCAGTACTTC.

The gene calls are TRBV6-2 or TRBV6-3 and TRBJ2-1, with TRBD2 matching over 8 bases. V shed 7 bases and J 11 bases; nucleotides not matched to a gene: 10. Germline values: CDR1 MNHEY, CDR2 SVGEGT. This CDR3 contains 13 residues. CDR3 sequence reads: CASTQREWGQQFF. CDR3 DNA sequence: TGTGCCAGCACGCAGCGGGAGTGGGGGCAGCAGTTCTTC.

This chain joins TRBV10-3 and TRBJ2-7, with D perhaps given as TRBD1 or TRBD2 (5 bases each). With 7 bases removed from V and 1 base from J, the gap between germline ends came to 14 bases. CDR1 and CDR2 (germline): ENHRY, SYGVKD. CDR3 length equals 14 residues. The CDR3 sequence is CAINEGPLSYEQYF. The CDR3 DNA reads TGTGCCATCAACGAGGGGCCGCTGTCCTACGAGCAGTACTTC.

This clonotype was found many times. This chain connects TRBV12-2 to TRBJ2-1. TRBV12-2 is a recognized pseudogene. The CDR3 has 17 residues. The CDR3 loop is CASRSLKRPPSYNEQFF. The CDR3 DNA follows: TGTGCAAGTCGCTCCCTAAAACGGCCGCCCTCCTACAATGAGCAGTTCTTC.

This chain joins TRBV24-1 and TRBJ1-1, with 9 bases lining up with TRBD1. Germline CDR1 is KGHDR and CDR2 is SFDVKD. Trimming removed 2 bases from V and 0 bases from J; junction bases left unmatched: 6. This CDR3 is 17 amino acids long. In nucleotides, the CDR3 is TGTGCCACCAGTGATTCAGGGACAGGGCCCATGAACACTGAAGCTTTCTTT. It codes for CATSDSGTGPMNTEAFF.

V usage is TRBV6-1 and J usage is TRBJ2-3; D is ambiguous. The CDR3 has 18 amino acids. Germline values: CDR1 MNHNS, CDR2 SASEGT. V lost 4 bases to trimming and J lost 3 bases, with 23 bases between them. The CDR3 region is CASSVIRASRIGTDTQYF. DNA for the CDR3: TGTGCCAGCAGTGTAATAAGGGCAAGCCGCATCGGTACAGATACGCAGTATTTT.

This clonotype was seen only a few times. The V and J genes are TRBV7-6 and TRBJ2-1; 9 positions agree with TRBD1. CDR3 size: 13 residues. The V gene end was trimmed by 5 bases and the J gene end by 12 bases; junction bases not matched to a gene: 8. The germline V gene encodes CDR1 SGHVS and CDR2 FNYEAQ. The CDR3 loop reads CASSRDRERGQFF. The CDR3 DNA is TGTGCCAGCAGCCGGGACAGGGAACGTGGGCAGTTCTTC.

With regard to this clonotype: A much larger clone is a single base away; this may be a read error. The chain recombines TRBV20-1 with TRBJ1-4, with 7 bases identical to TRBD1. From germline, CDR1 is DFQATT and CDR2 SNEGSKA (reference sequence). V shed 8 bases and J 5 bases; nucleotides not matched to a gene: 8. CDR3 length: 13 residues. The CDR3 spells CSTRQGMNEKLFF. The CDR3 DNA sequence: TGCAGTACCAGACAGGGAATGAATGAAAAACTGTTTTTT.

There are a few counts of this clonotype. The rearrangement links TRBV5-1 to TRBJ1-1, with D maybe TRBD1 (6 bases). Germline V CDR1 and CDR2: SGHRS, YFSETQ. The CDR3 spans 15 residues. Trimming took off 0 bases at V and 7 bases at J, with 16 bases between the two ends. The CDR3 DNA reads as TGCGCCAGCAGCTTGGGACCAGGGCAGGGGTATGAAGCTTTCTTT. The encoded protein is CASSLGPGQGYEAFF.

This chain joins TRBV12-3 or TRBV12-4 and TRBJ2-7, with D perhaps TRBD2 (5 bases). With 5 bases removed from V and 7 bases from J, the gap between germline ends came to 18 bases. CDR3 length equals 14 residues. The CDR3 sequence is CASSLGPSSGEQYF. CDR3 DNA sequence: TGTGCCAGCAGTCTAGGACCCAGCTCGGGAGAGCAGTACTTC.

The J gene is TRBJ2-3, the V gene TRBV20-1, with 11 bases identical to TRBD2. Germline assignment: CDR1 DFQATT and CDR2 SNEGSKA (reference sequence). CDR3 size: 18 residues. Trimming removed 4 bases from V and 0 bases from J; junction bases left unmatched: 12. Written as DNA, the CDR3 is TGCAGTGCTACCGTCCCGGGACTAGCGGAAACTAGCACAGATACGCAGTATTTT. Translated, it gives CSATVPGLAETSTDTQYF.

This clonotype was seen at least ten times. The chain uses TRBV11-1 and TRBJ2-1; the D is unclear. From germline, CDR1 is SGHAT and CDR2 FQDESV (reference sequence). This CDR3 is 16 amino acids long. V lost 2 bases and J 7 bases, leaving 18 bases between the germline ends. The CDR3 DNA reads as TGTGCCAGCAGCTTATCCTCCCCCCCCCGGACGAATGAGCAGTTCTTC. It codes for CASSLSSPPRTNEQFF.

In DNA, the CDR3 is TGTGCCAGCAGCCCACGCTCGAGGACTAGCGGGAGGGCCACGTTCTTC. This codes for CASSPRSRTSGRATFF. The V and J genes are TRBV7-2 and TRBJ2-1; the match to TRBD2 covers 15 bases. Looked up from germline, CDR1 is SGHTA and CDR2 is FQGNSA. The CDR3 totals 16 residues. The J segment lost 15 bases and the V segment lost 5 bases, leaving 14 bases of the junction unmatched.

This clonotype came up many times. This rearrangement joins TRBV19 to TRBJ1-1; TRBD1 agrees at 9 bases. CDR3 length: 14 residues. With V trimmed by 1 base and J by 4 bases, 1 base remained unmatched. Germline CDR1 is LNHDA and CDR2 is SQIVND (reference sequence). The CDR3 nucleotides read TGTGCCAGTAGTATAGTGACAGGGGGCACTGAAGCTTTCTTT. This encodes CASSIVTGGTEAFF.

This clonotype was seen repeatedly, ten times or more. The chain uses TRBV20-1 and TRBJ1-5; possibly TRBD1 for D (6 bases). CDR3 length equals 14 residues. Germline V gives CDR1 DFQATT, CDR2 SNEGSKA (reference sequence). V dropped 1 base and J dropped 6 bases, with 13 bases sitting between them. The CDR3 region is CSARVSGAAQPQHF. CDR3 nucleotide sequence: TGCAGTGCTAGAGTTTCAGGGGCGGCTCAGCCCCAGCATTTT.

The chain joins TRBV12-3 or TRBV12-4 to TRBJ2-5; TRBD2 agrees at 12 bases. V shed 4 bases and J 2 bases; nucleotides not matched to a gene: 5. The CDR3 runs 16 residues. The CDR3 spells CASSYRLAGEQETQYF. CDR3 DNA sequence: TGTGCCAGCAGTTATCGACTAGCGGGAGAGCAAGAGACCCAGTACTTC.

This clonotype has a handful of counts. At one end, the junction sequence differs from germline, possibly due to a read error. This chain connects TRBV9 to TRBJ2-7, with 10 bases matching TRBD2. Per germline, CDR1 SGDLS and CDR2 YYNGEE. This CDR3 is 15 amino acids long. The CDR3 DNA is TGTGCCAGCAGTGTAGCGGGAGGCACCGGATACGAGCAGTACTTC. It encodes CASSVAGGTGYEQYF.

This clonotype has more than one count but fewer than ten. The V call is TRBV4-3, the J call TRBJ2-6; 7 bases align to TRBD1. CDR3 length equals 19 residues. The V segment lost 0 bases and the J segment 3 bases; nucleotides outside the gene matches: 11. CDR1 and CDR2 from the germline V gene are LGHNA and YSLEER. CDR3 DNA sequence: TGCGCCAGCAGCCAAGATTCCGGGACAGCTTCGAATGGGGCCAACGTCCTGACTTTC. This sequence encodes CASSQDSGTASNGANVLTF.

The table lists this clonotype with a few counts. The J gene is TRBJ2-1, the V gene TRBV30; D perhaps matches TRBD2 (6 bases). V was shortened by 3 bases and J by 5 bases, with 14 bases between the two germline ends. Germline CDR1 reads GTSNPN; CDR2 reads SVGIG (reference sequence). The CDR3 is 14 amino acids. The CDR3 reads CAWRPSGLNNEQFF. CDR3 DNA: TGTGCCTGGAGGCCCAGCGGGCTTAACAATGAGCAGTTCTTC.

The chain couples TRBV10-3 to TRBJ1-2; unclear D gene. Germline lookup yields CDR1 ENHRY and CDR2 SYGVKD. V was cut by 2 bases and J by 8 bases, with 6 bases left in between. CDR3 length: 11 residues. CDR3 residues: CAISETEGYTF. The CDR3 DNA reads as TGTGCCATCAGTGAGACGGAGGGCTACACCTTC.

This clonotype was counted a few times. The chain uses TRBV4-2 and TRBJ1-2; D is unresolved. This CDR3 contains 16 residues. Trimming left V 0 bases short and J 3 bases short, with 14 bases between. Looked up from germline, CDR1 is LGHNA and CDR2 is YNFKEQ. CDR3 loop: CASSQDDSKGDYGYTF. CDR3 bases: TGTGCCAGCAGCCAAGATGATAGTAAGGGCGACTATGGCTACACCTTC.

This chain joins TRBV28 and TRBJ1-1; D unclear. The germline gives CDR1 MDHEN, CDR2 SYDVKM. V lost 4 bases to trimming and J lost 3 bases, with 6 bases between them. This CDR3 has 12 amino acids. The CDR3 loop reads CASSSEYTEAFF. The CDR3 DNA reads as TGTGCCAGCAGTTCGGAATACACTGAAGCTTTCTTT. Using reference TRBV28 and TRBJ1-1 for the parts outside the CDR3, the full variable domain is DVKVTQSSRYLVKRTGEKVFLECVQDMDHENMFWYRQDPGLGLRLIYFSYDVKMKEKGDIPEGYSVSREKKERFSLILESASTNQTSMYLCASSSEYTEAFFGQGTRLTVV.

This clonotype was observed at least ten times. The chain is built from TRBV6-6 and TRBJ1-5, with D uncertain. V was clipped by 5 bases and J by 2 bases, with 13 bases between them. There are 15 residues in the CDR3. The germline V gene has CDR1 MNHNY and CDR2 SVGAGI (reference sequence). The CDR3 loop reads CASSRESEGNQPQHF. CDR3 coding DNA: TGTGCCAGCAGTCGGGAGTCCGAGGGCAATCAGCCCCAGCATTTT.